This T cell receptor beta chain was observed in a study of regulatory T cells in long-lasting Graves disease. This clonotype came up many times. Its matching antigen is unknown. Relying on iRepertoire HTBI primers and Arm-PCR of CDR3 regions, the team built TCR beta libraries. TCRdb reprocessed the multiplex PCR reads with MiXCR, giving one entry per CDR3 protein. This table has just over 600,000 distinct CDR3 sequences, roughly 15% appearing once. The study, taken as a whole, reports: Persistent patients shared more public clonotypes (roughly 3,000) than newly diagnosed patients (around 910).

Time point indicated: newly diagnosed GD, antithyroid drugs for less than 3 months. Generation of the TCR library employed RNA extracted from PBMCs. Germline lookup yields CDR1 MNHEY and CDR2 SVGAGI. CDR3 length: 13 residues. V dropped 2 bases and J dropped 0 bases, with 5 bases sitting between them. The sample was also reused in another study, on T cells in Graves' hyperthyroidism and ophthalmopathy. According to that study: Ophthalmopathy prediction by the model preceded onset by a median roughly 6 months.

The chain is built from TRBV6-5 and TRBJ2-7, with D uncertain. This clonotype originated in a woman aged 30 to 39 with Graves disease. Here the sequenced sample was peripheral blood mononuclear cells (PBMCs), taken at new diagnosis, from a patient treated with antithyroid drugs. The CDR3 sequence: CASSYKSSYEQYF. In DNA, the CDR3 is TGTGCCAGCAGTTACAAGAGCTCCTACGAGCAGTACTTC.